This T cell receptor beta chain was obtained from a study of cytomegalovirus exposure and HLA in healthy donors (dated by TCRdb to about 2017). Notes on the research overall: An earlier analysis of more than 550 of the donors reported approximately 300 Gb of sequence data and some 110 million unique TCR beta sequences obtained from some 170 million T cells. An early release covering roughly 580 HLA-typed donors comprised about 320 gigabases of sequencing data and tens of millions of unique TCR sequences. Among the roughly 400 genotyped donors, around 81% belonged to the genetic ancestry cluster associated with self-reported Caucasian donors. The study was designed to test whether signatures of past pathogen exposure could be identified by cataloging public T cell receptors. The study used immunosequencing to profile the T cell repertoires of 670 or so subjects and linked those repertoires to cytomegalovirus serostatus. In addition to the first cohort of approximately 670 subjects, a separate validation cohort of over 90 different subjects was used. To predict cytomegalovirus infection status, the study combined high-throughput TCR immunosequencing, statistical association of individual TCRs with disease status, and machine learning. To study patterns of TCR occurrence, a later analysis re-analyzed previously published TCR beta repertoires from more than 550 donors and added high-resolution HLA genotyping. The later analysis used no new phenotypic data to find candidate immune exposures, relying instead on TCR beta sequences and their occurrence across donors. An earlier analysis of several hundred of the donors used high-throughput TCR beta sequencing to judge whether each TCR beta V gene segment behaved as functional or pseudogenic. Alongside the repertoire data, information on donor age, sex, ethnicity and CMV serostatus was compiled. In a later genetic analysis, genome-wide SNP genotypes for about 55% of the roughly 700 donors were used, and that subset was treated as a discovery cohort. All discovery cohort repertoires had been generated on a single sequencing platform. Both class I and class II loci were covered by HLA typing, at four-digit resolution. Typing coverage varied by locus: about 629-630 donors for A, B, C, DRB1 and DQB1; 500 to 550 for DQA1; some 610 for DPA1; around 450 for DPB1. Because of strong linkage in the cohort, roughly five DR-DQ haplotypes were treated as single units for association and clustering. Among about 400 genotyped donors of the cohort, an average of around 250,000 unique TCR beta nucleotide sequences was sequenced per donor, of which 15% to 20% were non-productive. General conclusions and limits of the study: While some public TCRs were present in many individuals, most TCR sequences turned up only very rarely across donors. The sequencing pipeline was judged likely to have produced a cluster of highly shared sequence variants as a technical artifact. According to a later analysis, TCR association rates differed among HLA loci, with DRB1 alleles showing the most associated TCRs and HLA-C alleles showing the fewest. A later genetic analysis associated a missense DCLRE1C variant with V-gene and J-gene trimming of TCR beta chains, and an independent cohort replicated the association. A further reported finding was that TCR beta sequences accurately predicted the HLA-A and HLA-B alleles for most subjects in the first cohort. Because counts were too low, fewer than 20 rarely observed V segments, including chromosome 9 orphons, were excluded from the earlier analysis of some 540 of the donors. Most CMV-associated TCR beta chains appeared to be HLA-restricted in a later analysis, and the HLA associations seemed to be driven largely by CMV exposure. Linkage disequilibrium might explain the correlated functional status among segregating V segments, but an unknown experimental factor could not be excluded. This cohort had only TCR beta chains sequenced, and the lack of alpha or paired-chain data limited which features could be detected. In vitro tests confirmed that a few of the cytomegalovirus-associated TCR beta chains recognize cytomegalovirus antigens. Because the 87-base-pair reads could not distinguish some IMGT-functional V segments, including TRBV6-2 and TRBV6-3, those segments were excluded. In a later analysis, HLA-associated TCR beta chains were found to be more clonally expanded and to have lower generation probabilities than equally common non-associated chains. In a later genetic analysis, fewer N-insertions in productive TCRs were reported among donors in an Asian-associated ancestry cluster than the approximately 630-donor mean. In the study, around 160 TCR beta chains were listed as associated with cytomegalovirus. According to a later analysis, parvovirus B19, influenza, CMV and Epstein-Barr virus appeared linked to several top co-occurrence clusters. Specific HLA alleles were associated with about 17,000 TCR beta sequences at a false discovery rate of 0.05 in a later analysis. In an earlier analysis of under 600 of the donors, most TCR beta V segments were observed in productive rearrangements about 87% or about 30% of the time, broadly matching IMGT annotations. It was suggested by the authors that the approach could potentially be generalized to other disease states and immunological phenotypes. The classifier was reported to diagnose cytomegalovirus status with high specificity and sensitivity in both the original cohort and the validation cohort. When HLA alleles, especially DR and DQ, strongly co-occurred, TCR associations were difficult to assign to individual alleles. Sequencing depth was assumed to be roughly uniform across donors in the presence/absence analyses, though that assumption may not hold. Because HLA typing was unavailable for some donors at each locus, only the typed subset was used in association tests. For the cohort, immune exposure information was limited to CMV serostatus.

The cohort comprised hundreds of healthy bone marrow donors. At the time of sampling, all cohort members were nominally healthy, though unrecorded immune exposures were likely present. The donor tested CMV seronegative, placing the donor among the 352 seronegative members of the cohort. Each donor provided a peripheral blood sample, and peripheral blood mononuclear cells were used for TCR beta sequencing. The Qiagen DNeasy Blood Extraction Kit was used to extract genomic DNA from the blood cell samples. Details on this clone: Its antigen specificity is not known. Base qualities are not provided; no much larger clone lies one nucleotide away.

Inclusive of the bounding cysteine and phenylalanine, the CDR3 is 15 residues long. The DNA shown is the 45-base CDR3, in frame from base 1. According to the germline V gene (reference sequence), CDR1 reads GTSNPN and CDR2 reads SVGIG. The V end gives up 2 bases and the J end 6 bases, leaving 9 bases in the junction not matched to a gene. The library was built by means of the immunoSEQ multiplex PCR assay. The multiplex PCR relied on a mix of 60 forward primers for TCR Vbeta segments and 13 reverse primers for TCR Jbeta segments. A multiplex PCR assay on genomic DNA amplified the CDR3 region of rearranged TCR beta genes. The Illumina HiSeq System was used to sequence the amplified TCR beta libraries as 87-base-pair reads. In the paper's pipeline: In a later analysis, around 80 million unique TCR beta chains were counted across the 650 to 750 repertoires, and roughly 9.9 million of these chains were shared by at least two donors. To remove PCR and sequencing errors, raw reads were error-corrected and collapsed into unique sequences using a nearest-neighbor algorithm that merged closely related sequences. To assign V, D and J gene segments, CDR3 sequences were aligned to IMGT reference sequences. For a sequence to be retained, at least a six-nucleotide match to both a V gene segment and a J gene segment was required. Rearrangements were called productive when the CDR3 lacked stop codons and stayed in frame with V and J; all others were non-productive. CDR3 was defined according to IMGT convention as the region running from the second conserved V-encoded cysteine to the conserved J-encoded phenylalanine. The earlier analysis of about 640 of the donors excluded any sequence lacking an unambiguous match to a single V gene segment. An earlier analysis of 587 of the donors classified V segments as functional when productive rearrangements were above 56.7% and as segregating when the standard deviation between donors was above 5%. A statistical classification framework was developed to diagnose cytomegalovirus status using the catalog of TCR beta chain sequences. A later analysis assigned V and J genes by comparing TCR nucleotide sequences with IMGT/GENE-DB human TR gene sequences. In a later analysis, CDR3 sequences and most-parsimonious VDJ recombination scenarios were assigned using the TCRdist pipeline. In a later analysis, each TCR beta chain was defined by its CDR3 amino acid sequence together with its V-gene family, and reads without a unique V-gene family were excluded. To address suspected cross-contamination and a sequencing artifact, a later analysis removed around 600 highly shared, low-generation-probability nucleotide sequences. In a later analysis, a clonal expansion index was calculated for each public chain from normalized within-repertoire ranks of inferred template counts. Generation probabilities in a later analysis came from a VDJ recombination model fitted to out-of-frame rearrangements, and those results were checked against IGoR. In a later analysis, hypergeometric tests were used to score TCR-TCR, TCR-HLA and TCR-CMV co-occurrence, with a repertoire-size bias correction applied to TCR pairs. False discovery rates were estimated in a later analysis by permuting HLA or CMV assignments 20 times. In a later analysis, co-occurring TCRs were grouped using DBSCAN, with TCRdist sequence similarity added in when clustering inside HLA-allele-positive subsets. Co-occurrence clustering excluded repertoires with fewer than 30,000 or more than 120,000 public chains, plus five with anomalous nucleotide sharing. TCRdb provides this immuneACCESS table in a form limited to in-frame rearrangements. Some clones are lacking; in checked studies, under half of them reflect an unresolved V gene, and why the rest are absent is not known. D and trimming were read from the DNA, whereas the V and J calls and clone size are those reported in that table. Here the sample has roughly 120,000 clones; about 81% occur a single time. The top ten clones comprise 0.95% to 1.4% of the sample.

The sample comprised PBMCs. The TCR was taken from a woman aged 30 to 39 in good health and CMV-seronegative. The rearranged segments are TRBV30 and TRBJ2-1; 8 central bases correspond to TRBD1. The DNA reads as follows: TGTGCCTGGAGTAGGACAGGGATTGTCCTCAATGAGCAGTTCTTC. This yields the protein CAWSRTGIVLNEQFF.